Following are 9 T cell receptor beta chains from one sample sequenced in a study of T cell changes during pregnancy in multiple sclerosis. TCRdb's copy holds only in-frame clones and misses some; the assay was immunoSEQ multiplex PCR. Among tens of thousands of clones, about 94% were seen once, and the ten largest hold roughly 2.5%. The sequencing used peripheral blood, collected in the third trimester of pregnancy. The receptor source for this set is a female donor with multiple sclerosis, enrolled in a pregnancy study.

V and J are TRBV2 and TRBJ2-3, with D possibly matching TRBD2 (6 bases). The CDR3 spans 18 residues. V was trimmed by 2 bases and J by 1 base, leaving 19 bases between them. In germline, CDR1 is SNHLY, CDR2 FYNNEI. The DNA of the CDR3 is TGTGCCAGCAGTGAATTTGGGGGAGGAGCGGAGGGCACAGATACGCAGTATTTT. Amino acid sequence: CASSEFGGGAEGTDTQYF.

The CDR3 loop is CASRTTGGGLYF. The CDR3 nucleotides are TGTGCCAGCAGGACGACAGGGGGCGGTCTGTACTTC. J is TRBJ2-7 and V is TRBV6-1, with 10 bases fitting TRBD1. V trimming: 6 bases; J trimming: 12 bases; junction bases outside the gene matches: 8. This CDR3 contains 12 residues. Germline V lookup: CDR1 MNHNS, CDR2 SASEGT.

The chain links TRBV5-1 to TRBJ2-2; 8 bases match TRBD1. The germline V gene encodes CDR1 SGHRS and CDR2 YFSETQ. This CDR3 contains 18 residues. J lost 2 bases, V lost 0 bases, and 9 bases had no gene match. The CDR3 reads CASSLEDREVPNTGELFF. The CDR3 bases are TGCGCCAGCAGCTTGGAGGACAGGGAAGTCCCTAACACCGGGGAGCTGTTTTTT.

This chain links TRBV7-9 with TRBJ2-3; D may be TRBD1 (6 bases). The CDR3 has 15 residues. Germline CDR1 is SEHNR and CDR2 is FQNEAQ (reference sequence). With 5 bases removed from V and 1 base from J, the gap between germline ends came to 13 bases. CDR3 loop: CASSRKGVGTDTQYF. The CDR3 DNA reads TGTGCCAGCAGCCGCAAGGGGGTGGGCACAGATACGCAGTATTTT.

The J gene is TRBJ1-2, the V gene TRBV15; D remains ambiguous. The germline gives CDR1 LNHNV, CDR2 YYDKDF (reference sequence). With 1 base removed from V and 3 bases from J, the gap between germline ends came to 21 bases. This CDR3 has 18 residues. In DNA, the CDR3 is TGTGCCACCAGCAGAGGGATTTTGACAATTTCCACGGACTATGGCTACACCTTC. Its translation: CATSRGILTISTDYGYTF.

The rearrangement links TRBV5-6 to TRBJ2-2; D remains ambiguous. This CDR3 has 12 amino acids. CDR1 and CDR2 from the germline V gene are SGHDT and YYEEEE. Trimming pared 4 bases from V and 7 bases from J, leaving 8 bases between. DNA of the CDR3: TGTGCCAGCAGCATCGTAGACGGGGAGCTGTTTTTT. Amino acids: CASSIVDGELFF.

The sample holds one count of this clone. The V call is TRBV6-6, the J call TRBJ1-1, with D unresolved. The CDR3 contains 14 residues. V lost 4 bases to trimming and J lost 1 base, with 10 bases between them. The germline gives CDR1 MNHNY, CDR2 SVGAGI (reference sequence). CDR3 nucleotides: TGTGCCAGCAGTTTTCCGGGTTCGAACACTGAAGCTTTCTTT. This codes for CASSFPGSNTEAFF.

CDR3 coding DNA: TGTGCCAGCAGTGAACTCCTACAGGGACAGGAGCAGTTCTTC. Its translation is CASSELLQGQEQFF. The J gene is TRBJ2-1, the V gene TRBV2; TRBD1 agrees at 7 bases. This CDR3 has 14 amino acids. Germline V gives CDR1 SNHLY, CDR2 FYNNEI. V shed 2 bases, J shed 10 bases, and the junction held 8 bases outside the gene matches.

The CDR3 DNA reads TGTGCCAGCAGCACCAGTTCGGACAGGGGAGTATACGAGCAGTACTTC. Translation: CASSTSSDRGVYEQYF. The rearrangement uses TRBV7-9 and TRBJ2-7; 9 bases are a match to TRBD1. The V gene's germline CDR1 is SEHNR and CDR2 FQNEAQ (reference sequence). V lost 5 bases, J lost 4 bases, and 12 bases stayed unmatched. The CDR3 runs to 16 residues.